One and the same sample provided the 27 T cell receptor beta chains below, sequenced in a study of regulatory T cells in long-lasting Graves disease. Noted time point: persistent/refractory GD, antithyroid drugs over 5 years with positive TRAb. Isolated PBMC RNA provided the starting material for the TCR library. Researchers made TCR beta libraries by using iRepertoire HTBI primers and running Arm-PCR on CDR3 regions. TCRdb re-derived calls from the multiplex PCR reads in MiXCR, one entry per CDR3 protein. The data show a few hundred thousand distinct CDR3 sequences, approximately 20% seen once. Sample: peripheral blood mononuclear cells (PBMCs), taken when the disease was refractory, from a patient treated with antithyroid drugs. The receptor source for this set is a female donor with Graves disease.

This clonotype was seen a handful of times. J is TRBJ2-7 and V is TRBV10-3; tentative D call: TRBD2 (6 bases). The CDR3 totals 13 residues. Germline assignment: CDR1 ENHRY and CDR2 SYGVKD. V was pared by 3 bases and J by 0 bases, with 6 bases between. CDR3 nucleotides: TGTGCCATCAGTGACGGGAGCTCCTACGAGCAGTACTTC. Protein: CAISDGSSYEQYF.

This clonotype was detected ten times or more. V gene TRBV12-3 or TRBV12-4 combines with J gene TRBJ2-5; the match to TRBD2 covers 8 bases. The CDR3 is 16 residues long. With 4 bases clipped from V and 4 bases from J, the junction kept 11 bases outside the gene matches. The CDR3 bases are TGTGCCAGCAGTTACCAGGGACTCCGGGGGGGAGAGACCCAGTACTTC. The encoded protein is CASSYQGLRGGETQYF.

The chain recombines TRBV4-3 with TRBJ1-2; D remains unclear. Trimming cost V 0 bases and J 0 bases, with 8 bases left between them. Germline CDR1 LGHNA, CDR2 YSLEER. This CDR3 comprises 15 residues. The CDR3 DNA reads TGCGCCAGCAGCCAAGAATTGGCGGCTAACTATGGCTACACCTTC. As protein: CASSQELAANYGYTF.

V is TRBV28 and J is TRBJ1-5; TRBD1 might be the D (5 bases). V was cut by 2 bases and J by 7 bases, with 9 bases left in between. This CDR3 comprises 13 residues. Germline CDR1 is MDHEN and CDR2 is SYDVKM. The CDR3 spells CASSLPGRQPQHF. The CDR3 DNA is TGTGCCAGCAGTTTACCGGGGCGACAGCCCCAGCATTTT. Full variable domain (remainder filled in from reference TRBV28 and TRBJ1-5): DVKVTQSSRYLVKRTGEKVFLECVQDMDHENMFWYRQDPGLGLRLIYFSYDVKMKEKGDIPEGYSVSREKKERFSLILESASTNQTSMYLCASSLPGRQPQHFGDGTRLSIL.

This clonotype was picked up a small number of times. The J gene is TRBJ2-2, the V gene TRBV5-1; unclear D gene. Germline V gene sequence: CDR1 SGHRS, CDR2 YFSETQ. The CDR3 is 12 residues long. V was shortened by 4 bases and J by 7 bases, with 8 bases between the two germline ends. CDR3 in DNA: TGCGCCAGCAGCGTTAGTGTCGGGGAGCTGTTTTTT. Residues: CASSVSVGELFF.

This clonotype was counted ten times or more. The chain has TRBV6-1 and TRBJ1-1; D is perhaps TRBD1 (6 bases). Trimming left V 4 bases short and J 3 bases short, with 18 bases between. The CDR3 runs 16 residues. Germline CDR1 is MNHNS and CDR2 is SASEGT. CDR3 amino acids: CASSGATGSPYTEAFF. The CDR3 region has the DNA TGTGCCAGCAGTGGGGCCACAGGGTCCCCCTACACTGAAGCTTTCTTT.

This clonotype was recorded a few times. The chain couples TRBV7-2 to TRBJ1-6; D unclear. The CDR3 extends over 14 amino acids. The V end lost 1 base, the J end lost 7 bases, and 8 bases lay between the germline ends. Germline assignment: CDR1 SGHTA and CDR2 FQGNSA. Here the CDR3 DNA reads TGTGCCAGCAGCTTAGAATTGAACAATTCACCCCTCCACTTT. Amino acid sequence: CASSLELNNSPLHF.

This clonotype was detected many times. The V call is TRBV28, the J call TRBJ1-1; no reliable D call. V was shortened by 1 base and J by 4 bases, with 7 bases between the two germline ends. CDR3 length: 13 residues. From germline, CDR1 is MDHEN and CDR2 SYDVKM. CDR3 bases: TGTGCCAGCAGTTTATCGGGATCCACTGAAGCTTTCTTT. It is translated as CASSLSGSTEAFF.

This clonotype was counted ten times or more. The chain carries TRBV2 and TRBJ2-5; D is undetermined. Trimming removed 5 bases from V and 5 bases from J, with 12 bases in between. This CDR3 spans 13 amino acids. Per germline, CDR1 SNHLY and CDR2 FYNNEI. CDR3 coding DNA: TGTGCCAGCAGTTCTGTGACCCGGGAGACCCAGTACTTC. Translation: CASSSVTRETQYF.

This clonotype occurred a few times. The rearrangement links TRBV10-3 to TRBJ2-5; D gene uncertain. This CDR3 region has 17 residues. Germline CDR1 ENHRY, CDR2 SYGVKD. The V end lost 0 bases, the J end lost 7 bases, and 21 bases lay between the germline ends. The CDR3 coding sequence is TGTGCCATCAGTGAGTCGATCACCCCCCAGCAGCTAGGGACCCAGTACTTC. It codes for CAISESITPQQLGTQYF.

The chain joins TRBV7-2 to TRBJ2-7; 7 nucleotides agree with TRBD2. J lost 0 bases, V lost 3 bases, and 8 bases had no gene match. The CDR3 contains 16 residues. CDR1 SGHTA and CDR2 FQGNSA come from the germline V gene. In DNA form, the CDR3 reads TGTGCCAGCAGCTTTGAAGGGGCTAGCGGCTCCTACGAGCAGTACTTC. Translation: CASSFEGASGSYEQYF.

This clonotype was seen more than once but under ten times. CDR3 DNA: TGTGCCAGCAGTAGAGCGGGAGCACGTCATGAGCAGTTCTTC. It translates to CASSRAGARHEQFF. The chain carries TRBV6-1 and TRBJ2-1; 8 bases line up with TRBD2. V shed 5 bases and J 8 bases; nucleotides not matched to a gene: 8. The V gene's germline CDR1 is MNHNS and CDR2 SASEGT. The CDR3 runs to 14 residues.

This clonotype came up many times. The rearrangement uses TRBV7-2 and TRBJ1-6; 8 bases are a match to TRBD1. CDR1 SGHTA and CDR2 FQGNSA come from the germline V gene. The CDR3 has 17 amino acids. V was pared by 5 bases and J by 10 bases, with 16 bases of the junction left unmatched. CDR3 bases: TGTGCCAGCAGCCTCCGGGACAGGCCATTCGTACGGTCACCCCTCCACTTT. Protein: CASSLRDRPFVRSPLHF.

The V and J genes are TRBV6-1 and TRBJ2-1; TRBD2 is a possible D gene (6 bases). CDR1 is MNHNS and CDR2 is SASEGT in the germline V gene. The CDR3 loop spans 19 amino acids. With 7 bases removed from V and 2 bases from J, the gap between germline ends came to 27 bases. The CDR3 sequence: CASMVQYRSGVLTYNEQFF. As DNA, the CDR3 is TGTGCCAGCATGGTCCAGTATCGCTCGGGAGTCTTAACCTACAATGAGCAGTTCTTC.

V usage is TRBV20-1 and J usage is TRBJ2-2; D remains ambiguous. CDR1 is DFQATT, CDR2 SNEGSKA, per germline (reference sequence). The V end lost 0 bases, the J end lost 2 bases, and 10 bases lay between the germline ends. This CDR3 region has 15 residues. CDR3 nucleotides: TGCAGTGCTAGAGATCAAGGCAGAAACACCGGGGAGCTGTTTTTT. The encoded protein is CSARDQGRNTGELFF.

This rearrangement joins TRBV7-2 to TRBJ2-5; D remains unclear. The tail of the sequence fits TRBJ2-1 better, so the J call may be wrong. Germline values: CDR1 SGHTA, CDR2 FQGNSA. This CDR3 spans 13 amino acids. The CDR3 bases are TGTGCCAGCAGCTCCGAAGAGTACAATGAGCAGTTCTTC. Protein product: CASSSEEYNEQFF.

This clonotype was detected many times. The chain recombines TRBV30 with TRBJ1-1; unclear D gene. Trimming took 3 bases from V and 3 from J, leaving 5 bases between them. The CDR3 spans 11 residues. Germline V gives CDR1 GTSNPN, CDR2 SVGIG (reference sequence). The CDR3 DNA reads as TGTGCCTGGAGCGGGTACACTGAAGCTTTCTTT. It yields the protein CAWSGYTEAFF.

This clonotype has ten or more counts. The chain carries TRBV6-4 and TRBJ1-4, with D unclear. V lost 3 bases, J lost 0 bases, and 11 bases lay in between. This CDR3 comprises 16 residues. The germline CDR1 and CDR2 sequences are MRHNA and SNTAGT. The CDR3 DNA reads as TGTGCCAGCAGTGATTCGGACGGGGCAACTAATGAAAAACTGTTTTTT. This translates into CASSDSDGATNEKLFF.

This chain uses TRBV6-2 or TRBV6-3 with TRBJ1-3; 7 bases line up with TRBD1. This CDR3 comprises 14 residues. V dropped 6 bases and J dropped 0; count of bases not matched to a gene: 2. Germline CDR1 reads MNHEY; CDR2 reads SVGEGT. The CDR3 sequence: CASSTGDSGNTIYF. The CDR3 bases are TGTGCCAGCAGCACAGGGGACTCTGGAAACACCATATATTTT.

This clonotype has just a few counts. The V call is TRBV20-1, the J call TRBJ2-7; 11 bases are shared with TRBD1. The junction had 7 bases not matched to a gene; V was cut back by 3 bases and J by 3 bases. The CDR3 spans 15 residues. Germline CDR1 DFQATT, CDR2 SNEGSKA (reference sequence). The CDR3 spells CSARPGTGGFYEQYF. CDR3 nucleotide sequence: TGCAGTGCTAGGCCAGGGACAGGGGGTTTCTACGAGCAGTACTTC.

The V gene is TRBV12-3 or TRBV12-4, the J gene TRBJ2-5; 8 bases align to TRBD1. The CDR3 has 14 residues. Trimming removed 4 bases from V and 5 bases from J; junction bases left unmatched: 6. This CDR3 reads CASSSNRGIETQYF. CDR3 DNA: TGTGCCAGCAGTTCAAACAGGGGGATCGAGACCCAGTACTTC.

The V and J genes are TRBV20-1 and TRBJ1-4; 9 nucleotides match TRBD1. The CDR3 contains 14 residues. From germline, CDR1 is DFQATT and CDR2 SNEGSKA (reference sequence). V was pared by 5 bases and J by 5 bases, with 6 bases of the junction left unmatched. The DNA for the CDR3 is TGCAGTGCTTTATCCGGGACAGGGAATGAAAAACTGTTTTTT. Translated: CSALSGTGNEKLFF.

CDR3 sequence: CAWSPRQGSTDTQYF. CDR3 in DNA: TGTGCCTGGAGTCCGAGACAGGGGAGCACAGATACGCAGTATTTT. The chain joins TRBV30 to TRBJ2-3, with 8 bases fitting TRBD1. Trimming cost V 2 bases and J 0 bases; bases outside gene matches: 4. There are 15 residues in the CDR3. Germline CDR1 reads GTSNPN; CDR2 reads SVGIG (reference sequence).

In its sample, this clonotype was seen many times. The chain employs TRBV28 and TRBJ1-2; D is unclear. CDR3 length: 12 residues. CDR1 and CDR2 (germline): MDHEN, SYDVKM. V lost 5 bases and J 8 bases, leaving 12 bases between the germline ends. The CDR3 spells CASSTTKYGYTF. The CDR3 bases are TGTGCCAGCAGTACGACAAAATACGGCTACACCTTC.

As for this clonotype: A much larger clone lies one base from this, so it may be a read error. V usage is TRBV11-1 and J usage is TRBJ1-5, with D unclear. Germline V gene lookup returns CDR1 SGHAT and CDR2 FQDESV (reference sequence). V was trimmed by 4 bases and J by 6 bases, leaving 16 bases between them. The CDR3 runs 15 residues. CDR3 protein: CASSSGPSAGQPQHF. The CDR3 bases are TGTGCCAGCAGCTCCGGACCCTCGGCAGGTCAGCCCCAGCATTTT.

As for this clonotype: Given a much more abundant clone one base away, this may be a read error. The CDR3 loop is CASRGYGCTF. CDR3 nucleotides: TGTGCCAGCAGGGGATATGGCTGCACCTTC. The chain carries TRBV28 and TRBJ1-2; no definite D call. Germline values: CDR1 MDHEN, CDR2 SYDVKM. The CDR3 has 10 residues.

The chain has TRBV28 and TRBJ1-6, with 10 bases lining up with TRBD1. The CDR3 consists of 15 residues. Germline CDR1 MDHEN, CDR2 SYDVKM. V lost 6 bases and J lost 7; bases outside the gene matches: 6. The CDR3 sequence is CASSRQGAQNSPLHF. DNA of the CDR3: TGTGCCAGCAGCCGACAGGGGGCCCAAAATTCACCCCTCCACTTT.